The 4 T cell receptor beta chains presented below share a single source sample, sequenced in a study of blood T cell repertoires in COVID-19. TCRdb's copy holds only in-frame clones and misses some; the assay was immunoSEQ multiplex PCR. Altogether 150,000 to 200,000 clones are present, 90% being singletons, with the ten largest covering 15% to 20%. Sequencing used peripheral blood. The receptors were gathered from a man between 60 and 75 years old with active or convalescent COVID-19.

The chain combines TRBV6-5 with TRBJ1-6; D might be TRBD1 (5 bases). The germline V gene has CDR1 MNHEY and CDR2 SVGAGI. The CDR3 runs to 15 residues. The V end was cut by 6 bases, the J end by 0 bases, with 9 bases between. The CDR3 nucleotides are TGTGCCAGCAGCCGACAGAGCTCCTATAATTCACCCCTCCACTTT. This sequence encodes CASSRQSSYNSPLHF.

The chain employs TRBV18 and TRBJ1-1, with TRBD1 matching over 9 bases. Germline CDR1 reads KGHSH; CDR2 reads LQKENI. The CDR3 sequence is 17 residues long. The J segment lost 3 bases and the V segment lost 4 bases, leaving 12 bases of the junction unmatched. In nucleotides, the CDR3 is TGTGCCAGCTCACTCACAGGGGGCGCATTGGGGGACACTGAAGCTTTCTTT. Its protein product is CASSLTGGALGDTEAFF. Combining the CDR3 with reference TRBV18 and TRBJ1-1 gives the whole variable domain NAGVMQNPRHLVRRRGQEARLRCSPMKGHSHVYWYRQLPEEGLKFMVYLQKENIIDESGMPKERFSAEFPKEGPSILRIQQVVRGDSAAYFCASSLTGGALGDTEAFFGQGTRLTVV.

The chain has TRBV6-1 and TRBJ2-3; D ambiguous. Trimming took off 1 base at V and 5 bases at J, with 10 bases between the two ends. The V gene's germline CDR1 is MNHNS and CDR2 SASEGT. The CDR3 is made up of 14 amino acids. Here the CDR3 DNA reads TGTGCCAGCAGTGAAGTCGGTTCCGGAGATACGCAGTATTTT. This translates into CASSEVGSGDTQYF.

This clone has a single count. V usage is TRBV19 and J usage is TRBJ1-1, with D tentatively TRBD1 (6 bases). Germline values: CDR1 LNHDA, CDR2 SQIVND (reference sequence). Trimming shortened V by 5 bases and J by 3 bases, and 16 bases separated the two germline ends. This CDR3 is built from 15 residues. The CDR3 sequence is CASSPHTPGDTEAFF. DNA of the CDR3: TGTGCCAGTAGTCCTCACACCCCAGGGGACACTGAAGCTTTCTTT.